In this sample, the clone carrying this T cell receptor (beta chain) turned up a few times. From germline, CDR1 is SGHRS and CDR2 YFSETQ. V lost 2 bases and J lost 1; bases outside the gene matches: 3. The CDR3 contains 15 residues. TCRdb re-analysed the 5' RACE reads in MiXCR, keeping a single row per CDR3 protein. The repertoire has about 330,000 distinct CDR3 sequences, 9% to 15% of them found once; the top ten carry around 6.9%. The data derive from a study of identical twins. The data also belong to a second study, concerning yellow fever vaccine responses in identical twins.

This receptor was obtained from a woman aged 18-29 years in good health. This chain links TRBV5-1 with TRBJ2-3; TRBD2 aligns across 8 bases. The sample comprised CD8+ T cells sorted from blood. In nucleotides, the CDR3 is TGCGCCAGCAGCTTTGAACTAGCGGGCACAGATACGCAGTATTTT. It translates to CASSFELAGTDTQYF.